This TCR beta chain was sequenced for a study of T cell repertoires in ileal Crohn's disease. Overall study context: About half received postoperative treatment, 10 to 11 with thiopurines and around 18 anti-TNF. At postoperative colonoscopy, neoterminal ileum biopsies were taken as M6. General study findings and limits: Endoscopic recurrence occurred in every patient whose clonality exceeded 26.8%. High-frequency clones were more common in sorted CD8 than CD4 cells.

This clone was observed a handful of times. Its specificity is not known. As for time point: neoterminal ileum biopsy at postoperative endoscopy, about 6 months after surgery. Measured with immunoSEQ multiplex PCR; TCRdb has only the in-frame clones, and not every one. The sample yields some 13,000 clones, approximately 80% seen once. This TCR came from an adult with Crohn's disease. Sequences were obtained from ileal tissue.

In DNA form, the CDR3 reads TGTGCCAGCAGTTTATTGGAGAGGCCCTACGAGCAGTACTTC. It yields the protein CASSLLERPYEQYF. The chain joins TRBV27 to TRBJ2-7; D is ambiguous. Germline lookup yields CDR1 MNHEY and CDR2 SMNVEV (reference sequence). The CDR3 is 14 residues long. V shed 1 base and J shed 2 bases, with 9 bases lying between them.